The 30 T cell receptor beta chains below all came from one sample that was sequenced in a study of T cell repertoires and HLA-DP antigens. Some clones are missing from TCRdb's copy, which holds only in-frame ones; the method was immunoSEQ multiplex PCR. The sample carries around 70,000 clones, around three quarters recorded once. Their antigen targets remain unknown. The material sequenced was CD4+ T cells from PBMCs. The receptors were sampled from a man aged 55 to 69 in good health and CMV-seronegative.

This chain's CDR3 is CASSTTDRRDTQYF. In DNA, the CDR3 is TGTGCCAGTAGTACGACAGATCGAAGAGATACGCAGTATTTT. The V call is TRBV19, the J call TRBJ2-3, with D possibly matching TRBD1 (5 bases). Germline V gene sequence: CDR1 LNHDA, CDR2 SQIVND (reference sequence). Trimming left V 4 bases short and J 5 bases short, with 13 bases between. There are 14 residues in the CDR3.

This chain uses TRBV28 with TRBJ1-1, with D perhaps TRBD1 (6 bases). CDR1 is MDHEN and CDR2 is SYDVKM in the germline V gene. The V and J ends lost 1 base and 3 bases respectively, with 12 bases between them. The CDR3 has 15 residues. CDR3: CASSLYRAQDTEAFF. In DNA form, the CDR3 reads TGTGCCAGCAGTTTATACAGGGCCCAGGACACTGAAGCTTTCTTT.

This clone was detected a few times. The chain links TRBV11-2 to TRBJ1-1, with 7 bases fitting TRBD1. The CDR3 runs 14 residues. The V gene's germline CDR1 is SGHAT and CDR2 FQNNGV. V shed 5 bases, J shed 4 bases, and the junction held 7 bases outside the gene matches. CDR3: CASSTRQGGTEAFF. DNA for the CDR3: TGTGCCAGCAGCACCCGACAGGGTGGCACTGAAGCTTTCTTT.

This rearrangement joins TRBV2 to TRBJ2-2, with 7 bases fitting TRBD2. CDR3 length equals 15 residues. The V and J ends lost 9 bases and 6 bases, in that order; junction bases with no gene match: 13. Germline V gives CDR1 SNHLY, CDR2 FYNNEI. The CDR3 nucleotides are TGTGCCAGTTTACGTCTAGCGGCCCTCTCCGGGGAGCTGTTTTTT. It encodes CASLRLAALSGELFF.

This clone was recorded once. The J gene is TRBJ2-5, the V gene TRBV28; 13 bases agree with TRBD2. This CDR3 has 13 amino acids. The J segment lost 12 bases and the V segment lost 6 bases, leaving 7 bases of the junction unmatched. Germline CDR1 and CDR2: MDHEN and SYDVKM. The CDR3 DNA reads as TGTGCCAGCAGCCCGGGACTAGCGGGAAGCGAGTACTTC. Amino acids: CASSPGLAGSEYF. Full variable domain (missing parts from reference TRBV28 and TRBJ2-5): DVKVTQSSRYLVKRTGEKVFLECVQDMDHENMFWYRQDPGLGLRLIYFSYDVKMKEKGDIPEGYSVSREKKERFSLILESASTNQTSMYLCASSPGLAGSEYFGPGTRLLVL.

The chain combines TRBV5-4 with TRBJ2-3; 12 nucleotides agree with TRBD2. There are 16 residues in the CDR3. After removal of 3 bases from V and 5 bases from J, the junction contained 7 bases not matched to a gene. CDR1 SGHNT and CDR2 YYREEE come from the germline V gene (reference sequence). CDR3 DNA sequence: TGTGCCAGCAGCTCCTCTAGCGGGGGGGCTGGAGATACGCAGTATTTT. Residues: CASSSSSGGAGDTQYF.

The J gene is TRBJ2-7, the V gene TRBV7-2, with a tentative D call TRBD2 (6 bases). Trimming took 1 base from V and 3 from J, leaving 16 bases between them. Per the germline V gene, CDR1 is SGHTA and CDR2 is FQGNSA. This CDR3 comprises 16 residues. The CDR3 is CASSLVVASEGYEQYF. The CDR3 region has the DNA TGTGCCAGCAGCTTAGTAGTAGCTAGCGAGGGCTACGAGCAGTACTTC.

As DNA, the CDR3 is TGTGCCAGCTTGCCGGGCAGGAATAGCAATCAGCCCCAGCATTTT. It encodes CASLPGRNSNQPQHF. V gene TRBV2 combines with J gene TRBJ1-5; no clear D gene. Germline CDR1 reads SNHLY; CDR2 reads FYNNEI. This CDR3 is 15 amino acids long. V lost 8 bases, J lost 0 bases, and 14 bases lay in between.

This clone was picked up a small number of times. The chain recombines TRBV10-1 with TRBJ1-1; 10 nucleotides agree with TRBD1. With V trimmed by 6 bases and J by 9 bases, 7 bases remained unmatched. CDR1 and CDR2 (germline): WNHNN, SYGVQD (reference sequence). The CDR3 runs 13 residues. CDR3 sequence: CASSAGQGVKAFF. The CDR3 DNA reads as TGCGCCAGCAGCGCTGGACAGGGGGTCAAAGCTTTCTTT.

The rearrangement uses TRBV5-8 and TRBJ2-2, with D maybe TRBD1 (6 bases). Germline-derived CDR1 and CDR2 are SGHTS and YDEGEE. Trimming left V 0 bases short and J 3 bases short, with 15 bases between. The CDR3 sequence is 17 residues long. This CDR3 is CASSLVRQVEHTGELFF. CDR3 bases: TGTGCCAGCAGCTTGGTTCGACAGGTGGAGCACACCGGGGAGCTGTTTTTT.

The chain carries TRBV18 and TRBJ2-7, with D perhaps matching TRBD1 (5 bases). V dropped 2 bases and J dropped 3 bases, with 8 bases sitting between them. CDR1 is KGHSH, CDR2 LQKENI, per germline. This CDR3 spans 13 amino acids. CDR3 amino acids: CASSPGRDYEQYF. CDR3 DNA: TGTGCCAGCTCACCAGGCAGGGACTACGAGCAGTACTTC.

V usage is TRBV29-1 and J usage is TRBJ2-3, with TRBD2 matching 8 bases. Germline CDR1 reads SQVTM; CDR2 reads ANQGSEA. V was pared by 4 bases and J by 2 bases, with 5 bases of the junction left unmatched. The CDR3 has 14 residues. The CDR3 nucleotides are TGCAGCGTTGTGAGCGGGGGAGTCACAGATACGCAGTATTTT. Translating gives CSVVSGGVTDTQYF.

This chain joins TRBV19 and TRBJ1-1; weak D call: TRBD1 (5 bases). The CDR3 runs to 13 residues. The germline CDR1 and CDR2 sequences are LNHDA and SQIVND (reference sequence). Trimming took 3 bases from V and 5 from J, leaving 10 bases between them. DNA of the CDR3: TGTGCCAGTAGTATTGGGGGGGAGACTGAAGCTTTCTTT. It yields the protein CASSIGGETEAFF.

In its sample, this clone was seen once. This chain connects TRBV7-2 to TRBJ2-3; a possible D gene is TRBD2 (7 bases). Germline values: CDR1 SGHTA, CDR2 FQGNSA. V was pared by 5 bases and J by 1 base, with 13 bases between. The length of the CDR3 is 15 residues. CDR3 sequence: CASSLQGGGTDTQYF. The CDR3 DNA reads TGTGCCAGCAGCCTTCAAGGGGGGGGCACAGATACGCAGTATTTT.

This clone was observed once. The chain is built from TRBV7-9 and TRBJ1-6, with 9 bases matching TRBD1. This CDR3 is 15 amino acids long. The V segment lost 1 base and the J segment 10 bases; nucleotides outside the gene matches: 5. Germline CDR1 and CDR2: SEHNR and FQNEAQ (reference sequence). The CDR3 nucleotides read TGTGCCAGCAGCTTAGGGGGGACAGGGCACTCACCCCTCCACTTT. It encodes CASSLGGTGHSPLHF.

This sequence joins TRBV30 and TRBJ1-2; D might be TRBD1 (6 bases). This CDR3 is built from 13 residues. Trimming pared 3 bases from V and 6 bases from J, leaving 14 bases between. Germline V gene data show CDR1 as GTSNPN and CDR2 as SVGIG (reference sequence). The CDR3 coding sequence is TGTGCCTGGAGCACAGGGCCCAAGAATGGCTACACCTTC. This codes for CAWSTGPKNGYTF.

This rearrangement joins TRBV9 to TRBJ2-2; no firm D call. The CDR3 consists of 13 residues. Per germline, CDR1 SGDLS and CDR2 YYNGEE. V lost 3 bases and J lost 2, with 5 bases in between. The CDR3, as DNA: TGTGCCAGCAGCGGGGAAAACACCGGGGAGCTGTTTTTT. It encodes CASSGENTGELFF.

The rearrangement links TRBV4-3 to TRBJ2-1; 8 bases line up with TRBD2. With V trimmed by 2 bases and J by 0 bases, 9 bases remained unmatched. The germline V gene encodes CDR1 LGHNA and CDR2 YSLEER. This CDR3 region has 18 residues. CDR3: CASSQPSGYTPSYNEQFF. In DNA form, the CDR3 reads TGCGCCAGCAGCCAACCTAGCGGGTATACCCCCTCCTACAATGAGCAGTTCTTC.

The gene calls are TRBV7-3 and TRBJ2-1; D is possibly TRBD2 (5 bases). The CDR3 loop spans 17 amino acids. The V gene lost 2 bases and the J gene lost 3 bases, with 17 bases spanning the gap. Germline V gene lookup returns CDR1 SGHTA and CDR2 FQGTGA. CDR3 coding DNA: TGTGCCAGCAGCTTACAGGCTAGCCCCCGACTCTACAATGAGCAGTTCTTC. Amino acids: CASSLQASPRLYNEQFF.

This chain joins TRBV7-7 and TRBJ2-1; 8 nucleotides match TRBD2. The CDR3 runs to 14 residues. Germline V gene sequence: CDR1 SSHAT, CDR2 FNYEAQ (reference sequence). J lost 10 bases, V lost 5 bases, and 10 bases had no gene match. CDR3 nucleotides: TGTGCCAGCAGCCCGAGGTTGGCGGGAGGCGAGCAGTTCTTC. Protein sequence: CASSPRLAGGEQFF.

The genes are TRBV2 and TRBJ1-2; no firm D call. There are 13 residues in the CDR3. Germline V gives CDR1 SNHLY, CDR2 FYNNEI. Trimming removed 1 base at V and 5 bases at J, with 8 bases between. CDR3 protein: CASSEEPMYGYTF. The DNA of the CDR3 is TGTGCCAGCAGTGAAGAGCCAATGTATGGCTACACCTTC.

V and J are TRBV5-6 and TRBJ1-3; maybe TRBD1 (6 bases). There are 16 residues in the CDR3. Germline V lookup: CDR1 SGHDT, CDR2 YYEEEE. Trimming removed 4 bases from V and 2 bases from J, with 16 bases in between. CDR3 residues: CASSPDRSVTGNTIYF. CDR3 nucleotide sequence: TGTGCCAGCAGCCCGGACAGATCTGTGACTGGAAACACCATATATTTT. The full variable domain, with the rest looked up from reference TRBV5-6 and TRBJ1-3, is DAGVTQSPTHLIKTRGQQVTLRCSPKSGHDTVSWYQQALGQGPQFIFQYYEEEERQRGNFPDRFSGHQFPNYSSELNVNALLLGDSALYLCASSPDRSVTGNTIYFGEGSWLTVV.

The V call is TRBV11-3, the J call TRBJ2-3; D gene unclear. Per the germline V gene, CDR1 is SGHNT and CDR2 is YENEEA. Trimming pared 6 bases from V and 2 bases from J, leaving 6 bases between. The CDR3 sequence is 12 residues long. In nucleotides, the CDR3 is TGTGCCAGCAGTTTTAACACAGATACGCAGTATTTT. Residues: CASSFNTDTQYF.

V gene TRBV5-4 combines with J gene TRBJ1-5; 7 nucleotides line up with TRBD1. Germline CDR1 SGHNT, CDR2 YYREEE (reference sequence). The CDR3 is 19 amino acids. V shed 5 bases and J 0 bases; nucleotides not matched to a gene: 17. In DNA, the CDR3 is TGTGCCAGCAGTCCCGCCAGGGACAGCCCTGGGTATAGCAATCAGCCCCAGCATTTT. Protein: CASSPARDSPGYSNQPQHF.

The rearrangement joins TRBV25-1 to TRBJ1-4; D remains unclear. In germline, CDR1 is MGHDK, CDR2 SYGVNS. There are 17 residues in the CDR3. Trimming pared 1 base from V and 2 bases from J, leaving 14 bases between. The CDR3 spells CASSEWGQPGTNEKLFF. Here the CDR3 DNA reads TGTGCCAGCAGTGAATGGGGTCAACCCGGCACTAATGAAAAACTGTTTTTT.

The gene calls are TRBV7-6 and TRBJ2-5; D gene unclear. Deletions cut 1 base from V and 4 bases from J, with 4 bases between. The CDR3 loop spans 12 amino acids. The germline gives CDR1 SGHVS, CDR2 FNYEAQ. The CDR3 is CASSLETETQYF. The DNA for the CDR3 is TGTGCCAGCAGCTTAGAGACAGAGACCCAGTACTTC. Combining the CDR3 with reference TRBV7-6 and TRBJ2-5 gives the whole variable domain GAGVSQSPRYKVTKRGQDVALRCDPISGHVSLYWYRQALGQGPEFLTYFNYEAQQDKSGLPNDRFSAERPEGSISTLTIQRTEQRDSAMYRCASSLETETQYFGPGTRLLVL.

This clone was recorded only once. The CDR3 DNA follows: TGTGCCAGCGGGGCGGGACGTTGGGGAGAGACCCAGTACTTC. Amino acids: CASGAGRWGETQYF. The rearrangement uses TRBV5-6 and TRBJ2-5, with D perhaps matching TRBD2 (6 bases). Germline V gene lookup returns CDR1 SGHDT and CDR2 YYEEEE. The V end lost 7 bases, the J end lost 4 bases, and 17 bases lay between the germline ends. The CDR3 has 14 amino acids.

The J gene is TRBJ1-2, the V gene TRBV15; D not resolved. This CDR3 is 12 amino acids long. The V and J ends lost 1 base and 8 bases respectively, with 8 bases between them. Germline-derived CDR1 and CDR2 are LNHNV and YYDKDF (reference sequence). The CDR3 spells CATSRGSLGYTF. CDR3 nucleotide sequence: TGTGCCACCAGCAGAGGATCACTGGGCTACACCTTC. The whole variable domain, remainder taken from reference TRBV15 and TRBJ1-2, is DAMVIQNPRYQVTQFGKPVTLSCSQTLNHNVMYWYQQKSSQAPKLLFHYYDKDFNNEADTPDNFQSRRPNTSFCFLDIRSPGLGDTAMYLCATSRGSLGYTFGSGTRLTVV.

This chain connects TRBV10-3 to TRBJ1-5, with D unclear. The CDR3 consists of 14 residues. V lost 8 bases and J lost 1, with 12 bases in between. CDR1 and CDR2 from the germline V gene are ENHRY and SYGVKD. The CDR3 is CAIWSGRSNQPQHF. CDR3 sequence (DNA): TGTGCCATCTGGTCCGGGAGAAGCAATCAGCCCCAGCATTTT.

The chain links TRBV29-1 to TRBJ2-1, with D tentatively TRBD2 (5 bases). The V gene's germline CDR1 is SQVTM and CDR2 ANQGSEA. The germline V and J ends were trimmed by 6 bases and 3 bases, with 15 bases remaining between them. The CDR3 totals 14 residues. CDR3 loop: CSVLAGPNYNEQFF. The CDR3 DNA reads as TGCAGCGTCCTAGCCGGACCCAACTACAATGAGCAGTTCTTC.